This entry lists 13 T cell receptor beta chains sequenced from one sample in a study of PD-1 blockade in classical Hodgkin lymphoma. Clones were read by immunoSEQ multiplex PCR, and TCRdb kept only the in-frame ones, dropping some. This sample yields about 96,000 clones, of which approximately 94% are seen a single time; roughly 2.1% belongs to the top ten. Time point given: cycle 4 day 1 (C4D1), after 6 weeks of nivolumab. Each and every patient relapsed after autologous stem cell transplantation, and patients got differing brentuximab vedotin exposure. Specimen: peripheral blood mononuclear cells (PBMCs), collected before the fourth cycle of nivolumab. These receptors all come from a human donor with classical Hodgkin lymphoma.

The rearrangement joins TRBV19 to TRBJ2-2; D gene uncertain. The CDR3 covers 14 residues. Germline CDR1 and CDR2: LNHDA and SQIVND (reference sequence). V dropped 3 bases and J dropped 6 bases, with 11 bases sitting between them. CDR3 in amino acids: CASSMATRSGELFF. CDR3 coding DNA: TGTGCCAGTAGTATGGCGACGCGGTCCGGGGAGCTGTTTTTT. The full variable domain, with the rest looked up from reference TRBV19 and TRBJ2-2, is DGGITQSPKYLFRKEGQNVTLSCEQNLNHDAMYWYRQDPGQGLRLIYYSQIVNDFQKGDIAEGYSVSREKKESFPLTVTSAQKNPTAFYLCASSMATRSGELFFGEGSRLTVL.

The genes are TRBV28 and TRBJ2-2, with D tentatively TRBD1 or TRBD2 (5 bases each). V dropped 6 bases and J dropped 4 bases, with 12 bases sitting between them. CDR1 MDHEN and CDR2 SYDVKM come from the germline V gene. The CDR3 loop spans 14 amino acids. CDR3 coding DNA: TGTGCCAGCAGGAGATCGGGGCCCACCGGGGAGCTGTTTTTT. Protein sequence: CASRRSGPTGELFF.

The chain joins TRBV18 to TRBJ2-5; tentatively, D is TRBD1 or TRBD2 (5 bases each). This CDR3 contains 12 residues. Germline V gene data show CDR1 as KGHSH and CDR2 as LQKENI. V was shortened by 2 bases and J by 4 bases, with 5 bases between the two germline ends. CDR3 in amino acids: CASSPGGETQYF. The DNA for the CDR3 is TGTGCCAGCTCACCAGGGGGAGAGACCCAGTACTTC.

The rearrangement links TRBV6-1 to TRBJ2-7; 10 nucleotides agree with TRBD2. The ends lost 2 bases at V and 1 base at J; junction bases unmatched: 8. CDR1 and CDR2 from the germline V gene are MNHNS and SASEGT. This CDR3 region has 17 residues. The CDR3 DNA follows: TGTGCCAGCAGTGAATGGGTAGCGGGAGGCGTTTCCTACGAGCAGTACTTC. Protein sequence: CASSEWVAGGVSYEQYF.

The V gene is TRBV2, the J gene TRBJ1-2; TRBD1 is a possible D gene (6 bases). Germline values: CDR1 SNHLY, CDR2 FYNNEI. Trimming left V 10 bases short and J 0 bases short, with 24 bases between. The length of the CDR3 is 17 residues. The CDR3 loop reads CAIPRNRAEKTNYGYTF. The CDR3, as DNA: TGTGCCATTCCACGGAACAGGGCCGAAAAGACTAACTATGGCTACACCTTC.

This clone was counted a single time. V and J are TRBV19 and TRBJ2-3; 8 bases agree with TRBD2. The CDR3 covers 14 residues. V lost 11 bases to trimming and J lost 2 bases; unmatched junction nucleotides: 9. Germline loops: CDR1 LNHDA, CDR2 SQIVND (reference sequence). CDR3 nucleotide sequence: TGTGCCGTCCATAGCGGGAAGATCACAGATACGCAGTATTTT. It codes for CAVHSGKITDTQYF. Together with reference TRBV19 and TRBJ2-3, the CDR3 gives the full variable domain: DGGITQSPKYLFRKEGQNVTLSCEQNLNHDAMYWYRQDPGQGLRLIYYSQIVNDFQKGDIAEGYSVSREKKESFPLTVTSAQKNPTAFYLCAVHSGKITDTQYFGPGTRLTVL.

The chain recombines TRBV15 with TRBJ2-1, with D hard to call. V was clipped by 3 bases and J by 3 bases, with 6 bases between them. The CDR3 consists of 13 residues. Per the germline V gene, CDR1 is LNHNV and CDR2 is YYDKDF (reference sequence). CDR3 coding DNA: TGTGCCACCAGCAGCGGCTACTACAATGAGCAGTTCTTC. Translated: CATSSGYYNEQFF.

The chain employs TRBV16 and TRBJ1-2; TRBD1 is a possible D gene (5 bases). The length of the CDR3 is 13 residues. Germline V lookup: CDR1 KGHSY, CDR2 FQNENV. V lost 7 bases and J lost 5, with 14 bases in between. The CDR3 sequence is CASTPPGRYGYTF. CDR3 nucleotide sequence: TGTGCCAGCACCCCCCCGGGACGATATGGCTACACCTTC.

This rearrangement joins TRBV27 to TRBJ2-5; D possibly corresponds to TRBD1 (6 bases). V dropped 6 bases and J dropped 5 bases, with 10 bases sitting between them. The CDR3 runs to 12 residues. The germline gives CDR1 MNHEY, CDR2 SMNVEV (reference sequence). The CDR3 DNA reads TGTGCCAGCAGCTCTACAGGGGAGACCCAGTACTTC. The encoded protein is CASSSTGETQYF.

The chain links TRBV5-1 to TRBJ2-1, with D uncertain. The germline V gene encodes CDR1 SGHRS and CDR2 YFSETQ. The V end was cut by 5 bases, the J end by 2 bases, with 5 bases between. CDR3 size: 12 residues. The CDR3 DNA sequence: TGCGCCAGCAGGGCCACCTACAATGAGCAGTTCTTC. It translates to CASRATYNEQFF.

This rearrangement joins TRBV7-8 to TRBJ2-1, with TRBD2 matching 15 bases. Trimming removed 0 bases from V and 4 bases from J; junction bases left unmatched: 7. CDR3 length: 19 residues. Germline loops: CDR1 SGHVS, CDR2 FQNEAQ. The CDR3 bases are TGTGCCAGCAGCTTAGCTTGGACTAGCGGGAGGGCCGGGTACAATGAGCAGTTCTTC. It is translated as CASSLAWTSGRAGYNEQFF.

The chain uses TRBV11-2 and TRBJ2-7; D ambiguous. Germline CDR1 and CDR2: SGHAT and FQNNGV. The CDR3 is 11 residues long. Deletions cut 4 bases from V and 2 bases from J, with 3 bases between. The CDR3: CASSSAYEQYF. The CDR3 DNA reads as TGTGCCAGCAGCTCCGCCTACGAGCAGTACTTC.

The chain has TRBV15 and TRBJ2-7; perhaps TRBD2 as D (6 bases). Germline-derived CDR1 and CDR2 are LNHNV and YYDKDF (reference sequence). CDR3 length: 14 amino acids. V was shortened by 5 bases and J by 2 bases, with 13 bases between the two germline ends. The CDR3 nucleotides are TGTGCCACCAGCTCCTTCGGGGGTACCTACGAGCAGTACTTC. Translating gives CATSSFGGTYEQYF.